Listed below are T cell receptor beta chains from one sample, sequenced in a study of cytomegalovirus exposure and HLA in healthy donors. Generated by immunoSEQ multiplex PCR, the TCRdb table keeps only in-frame clones and is missing some. The table has approximately 100,000 clones, 60% to 85% seen once. The sample consisted of PBMCs. The receptor source for this set is a female donor in good health and CMV-seronegative. Each CDR3 is given with its conserved first and last residue. D genes are given only for firm matches. Size values are once, few and many counts, or a class for expanded clones, and some rows have none.

clone_size j_call v_call d_call cdr3_nt cdr3_aa
once TRBJ2-5 TRBV2 . TGTGCCAGCAGTGAGACAGAAGAGACCCAGTACTTC CASSETEETQYF
. TRBJ2-7 TRBV9 TRBD1 TGTGCCAGCAGCGCTAATCAGGGGGCGCGTCTCCACGAGCAGTACTTC CASSANQGARLHEQYF
. TRBJ2-5 TRBV4-2 . TGTGCCAGCAGATCAAAAGAGACCCAGTACTTC CASRSKETQYF
. TRBJ2-3 TRBV29-1 . TGCAGCGTTGCAGGGTTACTCACAGATACGCAGTATTTT CSVAGLLTDTQYF
. TRBJ2-5 TRBV7-8 TRBD1 TGTGCCAGCAGCCGAAACGGACAGGGGCTGGGAGAGACCCAGTACTTC CASSRNGQGLGETQYF
. TRBJ1-6 TRBV27 TRBD1 TGTGCCAGCAGTTTAGTTTGGACAGGGGGTTCACCCCTCCACTTT CASSLVWTGGSPLHF
. TRBJ2-7 TRBV4-1 . TGCGCCAGCAGCCAATCCCCGGTCACAGGGCGAACCGAGCAGTACTTC CASSQSPVTGRTEQYF
. TRBJ1-1 TRBV6-5 . TGTGCCAGCAGTTACTCAGTCGGTGAAGCTTTCTTT CASSYSVGEAFF
. TRBJ1-1 TRBV19 . TGTGCCAGTAGTCCCCTCGGAGGGAACACTGAAGCTTTCTTT CASSPLGGNTEAFF
. TRBJ2-3 TRBV19 TRBD2 TGTGCCAGTAGTCTTACCCGATCCACTAGCGGGCGAACACAAACCCTCACAGATACGCAGTATTTT CASSLTRSTSGRTQTLTDTQYF
. TRBJ2-5 TRBV11-1 TRBD1 TGTGCCAGCAGCTTAGGACAGGGGGCGATCCAAGAGACCCAGTACTTC CASSLGQGAIQETQYF
few TRBJ1-4 TRBV7-6 . TGTGCCAGCAGCCCCACCGGGGGAGCGAATGAAAAACTGTTTTTT CASSPTGGANEKLFF
. TRBJ2-1 TRBV6-6 TRBD2 TGTGCCAGCAGCCCACTTAGCGGGAACTACAATGAGCAGTTCTTC CASSPLSGNYNEQFF
. TRBJ2-7 TRBV10-1 . TGCGCCAGCAGTGAGCGAGCAGCAGGGTACGAGCAGTACTTC CASSERAAGYEQYF
. TRBJ2-3 TRBV6-4 . TGTGCCAGCAGTGGCGAGATCACAGATACGCAGTATTTT CASSGEITDTQYF
. TRBJ2-3 TRBV11-1 TRBD1 TGTGCCAGCAGCAAGACGACAGGGCAAGATACGCAGTATTTT CASSKTTGQDTQYF
. TRBJ2-3 TRBV10-2 TRBD1 TGCGCCAGCGTGGACAGGGGAGGAGTTGCAGATACGCAGTATTTT CASVDRGGVADTQYF
. TRBJ1-2 TRBV7-9 . TGTGCCAGCAGCCCGAACAGGGTAGGCTATCGTGGCTACACCTTC CASSPNRVGYRGYTF
once TRBJ2-1 TRBV20-1 . TGCAGTGCTAGAGATCGGTATGAGCAGTTCTTC CSARDRYEQFF
few TRBJ1-6 TRBV7-2 TRBD1 TGTGCCAGCAGAAGGGGACAGGGGAATTCACCCCTCCACTTT CASRRGQGNSPLHF
once TRBJ2-1 TRBV2 . TGTGCCAGTCCGACTGGTTCGGGTGAGCAGTTCTTC CASPTGSGEQFF
. TRBJ1-3 TRBV5-5 TRBD1 TGTGCCAGCAGCTTTACAGGGGCCGGAAACACCATATATTTT CASSFTGAGNTIYF
. TRBJ1-1 TRBV28 . TGTGCCAGCAGCACAATTGAAGCTTTCTTT CASSTIEAFF
. TRBJ1-3 TRBV4-3 TRBD1 TGCGCCAGCAGCCAGGACGCCAGGGGGTCCTCTGGAAACACCATATATTTT CASSQDARGSSGNTIYF
. TRBJ1-5 TRBV19 . TGTGCCAGTACCCAACCCCTCGGGCAGGGTCCACAGCCCCAGCATTTT CASTQPLGQGPQPQHF
. TRBJ1-5 TRBV5-4 . TGTGCCAGCAGCTTGGACAGGGCGGACAATCAGCCCCAGCATTTT CASSLDRADNQPQHF
many TRBJ2-5 TRBV2 TRBD1 TGTGCCAGCAATCGGGACAGGGAAGAGACCCAGTACTTC CASNRDREETQYF
. TRBJ1-2 TRBV7-9 . TGTTCCAGCAGCTCGCAGTTTGCGGATCCGTCTGGCTACACCTTC CSSSSQFADPSGYTF
once TRBJ2-5 TRBV6-1 . TGTGCCAGCAGGGTAGCGCCAGAGACCCAGTACTTC CASRVAPETQYF
. TRBJ1-6 TRBV21-1 . TGTGCCAGCAGCTACCTTTTATCGGGCAGGGGGCCGGAAAATTCACCCCTCCACTTT CASSYLLSGRGPENSPLHF
once TRBJ1-5 TRBV30 . TGTGCCTGGGGGATGACAGGCCAGCCCCAGCATTTT CAWGMTGQPQHF
. TRBJ2-1 TRBV14 TRBD1 TGTGCCAGCAGCCGTCGACAGGGAGATTACAATGAGCAGTTCTTC CASSRRQGDYNEQFF